This T cell receptor (beta chain) was captured in a study of blood T cell repertoires in COVID-19. Across the whole study: Donors in the United States, Italy and Spain gave samples during acute or convalescent COVID-19. From T cells, B-cell-depleted T cells, or PBMCs came the material, which was cDNA or gDNA.

Sequencing was performed with immunoSEQ multiplex PCR; in TCRdb, only in-frame clones are kept and a portion is missing. In the table there are 200,000 to 300,000 clones, 70% to 90% of which are singletons. There are 15 residues in the CDR3. The ends were cut back, 1 base at V and 3 bases at J, with 7 bases in the middle. Per the germline V gene, CDR1 is MDHEN and CDR2 is SYDVKM. The rearrangement links TRBV28 to TRBJ1-6; TRBD1 is a possible D gene (6 bases). Sequencing was done on a sample of peripheral blood. The clonotype comes from a woman aged 25 to 45 who had recovered from COVID-19. CDR3: CASSLSGVYNSPLHF. CDR3 nucleotides: TGTGCCAGCAGTTTATCAGGGGTCTATAATTCACCCCTCCACTTT.